This T cell receptor (beta chain) came from a study of T cell repertoires in cytomegalovirus infection. The CDR3 sequence is 20 residues long. Germline CDR1 LGHNA, CDR2 YNFKEQ. Trimming took off 1 base at V and 0 bases at J, with 19 bases between the two ends. Remarks on this clonotype: The antigen is unknown.

The study, taken as a whole, reports: It was HLA-C-restricted CMV-specific TCR beta clonotypes that dominated the response ex vivo.

TCRdb ran MiXCR on the reads and lists one entry per CDR3 protein. The table has approximately 220,000 distinct CDR3 sequences, approximately 38% seen once; the top ten hold around 60%. Material: CD8+ T cells from cultured PBMCs, obtained from culture after CMV antigen stimulation. The sequence was collected from a human donor in good health (CMV status not recorded). Some clones in this sample may be carry-over from other donors' samples. The chain is built from TRBV4-2 and TRBJ2-6, with D tentatively TRBD1 or TRBD2 (5 bases each). CDR3 residues: CASSQAGSGRVGSGANVLTF. The CDR3 DNA reads TGTGCCAGCAGCCAAGCGGGGTCAGGCAGGGTGGGCTCTGGGGCCAACGTCCTGACTTTC.